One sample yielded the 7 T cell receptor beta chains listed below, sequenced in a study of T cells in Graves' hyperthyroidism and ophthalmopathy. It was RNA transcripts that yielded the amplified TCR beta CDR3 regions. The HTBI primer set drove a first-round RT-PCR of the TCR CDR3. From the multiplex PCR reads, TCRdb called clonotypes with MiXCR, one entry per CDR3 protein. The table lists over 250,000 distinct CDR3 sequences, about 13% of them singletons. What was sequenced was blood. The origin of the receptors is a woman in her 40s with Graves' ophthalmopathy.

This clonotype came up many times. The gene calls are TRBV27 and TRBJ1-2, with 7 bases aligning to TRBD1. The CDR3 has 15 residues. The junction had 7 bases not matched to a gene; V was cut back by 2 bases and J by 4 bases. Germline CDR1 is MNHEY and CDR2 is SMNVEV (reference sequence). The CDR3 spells CASSLRQGSSYGYTF. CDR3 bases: TGTGCCAGCAGTTTACGACAGGGTTCTTCCTATGGCTACACCTTC.

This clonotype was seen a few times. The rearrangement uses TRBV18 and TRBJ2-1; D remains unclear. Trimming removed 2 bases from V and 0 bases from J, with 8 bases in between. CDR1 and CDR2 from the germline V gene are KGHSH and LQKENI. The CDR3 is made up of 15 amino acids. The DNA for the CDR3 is TGTGCCAGCTCACCAGCCCGAGGCTCCTACAATGAGCAGTTCTTC. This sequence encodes CASSPARGSYNEQFF.

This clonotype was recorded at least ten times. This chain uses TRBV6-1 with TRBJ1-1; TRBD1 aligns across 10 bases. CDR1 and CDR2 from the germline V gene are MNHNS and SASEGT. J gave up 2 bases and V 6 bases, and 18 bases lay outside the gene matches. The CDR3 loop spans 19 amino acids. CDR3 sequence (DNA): TGTGCCAGCAGCCCATCCACCGGACAGGGGGGCGGGGGAAACACTGAAGCTTTCTTT. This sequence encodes CASSPSTGQGGGGNTEAFF.

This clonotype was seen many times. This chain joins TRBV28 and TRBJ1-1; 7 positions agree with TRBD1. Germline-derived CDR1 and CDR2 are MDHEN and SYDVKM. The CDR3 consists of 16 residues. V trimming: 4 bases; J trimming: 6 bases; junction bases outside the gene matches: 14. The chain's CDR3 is CASSSDRVAIVSEAFF. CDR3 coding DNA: TGTGCCAGCAGTTCCGACAGGGTAGCCATTGTCTCTGAAGCTTTCTTT.

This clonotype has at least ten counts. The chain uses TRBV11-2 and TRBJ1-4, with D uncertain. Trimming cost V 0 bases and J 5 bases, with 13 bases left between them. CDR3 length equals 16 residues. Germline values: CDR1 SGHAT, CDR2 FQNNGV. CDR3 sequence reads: CASSLDTPGKNEKLFF. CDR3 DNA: TGTGCCAGCAGCTTAGATACACCCGGGAAGAATGAAAAACTGTTTTTT.

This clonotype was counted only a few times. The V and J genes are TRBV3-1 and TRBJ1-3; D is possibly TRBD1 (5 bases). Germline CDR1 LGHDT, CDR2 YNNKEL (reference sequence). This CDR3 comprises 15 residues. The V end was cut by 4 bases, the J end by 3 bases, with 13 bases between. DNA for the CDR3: TGTGCCAGCAGCCCGACGGGGGTTCTTGGAAACACCATATATTTT. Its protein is CASSPTGVLGNTIYF.

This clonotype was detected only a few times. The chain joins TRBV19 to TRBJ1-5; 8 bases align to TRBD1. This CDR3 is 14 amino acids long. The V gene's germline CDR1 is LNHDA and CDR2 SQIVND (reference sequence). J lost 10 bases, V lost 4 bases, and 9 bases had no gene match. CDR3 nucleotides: TGTGCCAGTAGTACGCGGTGGACAGGGTATCCCCAGCATTTT. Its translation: CASSTRWTGYPQHF.